This T cell receptor (beta chain) stems from a study of T cells expressing NK-cell markers (dated by TCRdb to 2018 to 2020). In terms of the full investigation: In sorted CD3+CD56+NKG2C+, CD3+CD56+NKG2C- and CD3+CD56-NKG2C+ T-cell subsets from about 8 donors, TCR beta-chain repertoires were profiled. Seven of the eight sequenced donors were HCMV-seropositive and one was HCMV-seronegative. All eight donors whose samples were sequenced were randomly selected healthy volunteers, three of them men and five women. The libraries were sequenced on Illumina HiSeq 2000/2500, MiSeq or NextSeq, producing 2 x 150 bp reads. On the study overall, not on this receptor specifically: Those dominant clonotypes were again the most abundant among CD3+CD56-NKG2C+ cells in a few donors, at roughly 28.3-60.1%. Whether the expanded NKG2C-expressing T cell clones were specific for HCMV antigens was left unclear. For six donors, the dominant CD3+CD56+NKG2C+ clonotypes were among the top 10 CD8+ clonotypes and accounted for about 1.0-8% of CD8+ T cells.

The reads were generated on an Illumina HiSeq 2000. TCR beta cDNA libraries were made by 5'RACE template switching that added a universal primer site and unique molecular identifiers. cDNA synthesis was primed from the TCR beta constant segment, followed by two successive PCR amplification steps. The study's processing was this. Reads were demultiplexed and grouped by UMI with MIGEC, and clonotypes were assembled and quantified with MiTCR. To exclude erroneous sequences, any TCR cDNA sequence not supported by at least two reads was discarded. Downstream repertoire analysis used the tcR package, and clonotypes were matched across fractions by CDR3 nucleotide sequence plus V segment. VDJmatch was used to annotate antigen specificity against VDJdb, with one amino acid substitution allowed in CDR3. TCRdb reprocessed the reads and lists each CDR3 protein sequence as a single entry, with no DNA. V and J calls and clone size were set by TCRdb, not the authors. This sample's table has entries for fewer than 550,000 distinct CDR3 sequences. Of the sample, around 1.4% is held by the ten largest clones.

The germline V gene (reference sequence) sets CDR1 to MNHEY and CDR2 to SMNVEV. From the cysteine through the phenylalanine, the CDR3 covers 17 amino acids. No DNA is listed. With respect to this clonotype: The antigen this receptor binds is unknown.

To determine HCMV serostatus, a commercial ELISA kit was used to detect HCMV-specific IgG in serum. Ficoll density gradient centrifugation was used to isolate peripheral blood mononuclear cells from blood. Recombination joined TRBV27 with TRBJ1-6; the D gene TCRdb calls, TRBD1, cannot be checked with no DNA. The sequencing input was blood T cells: a sorted CD56 or NKG2C T cell subset, CD4+ or CD8+ T cells, or bulk PBMC T cells (not recorded which). The receptor was derived from a woman aged 45 to 65 in good health. Donor details come from another sample of the same person, matched by shared clones. The CDR3 protein sequence reads: CASSLGQGIGLGSPLHF.